This TCR beta chain was documented in a study of cytomegalovirus exposure and HLA in healthy donors. Study summary: There were 350 to 450 genotyped donors. Of these, roughly 80% fell in the genetic ancestry cluster associated with self-reported Caucasian donors. Points from the study as a whole: Reported results showed that the classifier diagnosed cytomegalovirus status with high specificity and sensitivity.

Primers for the PCR totalled 60 Vbeta and 13 Jbeta. Sequenced by immunoSEQ multiplex PCR; TCRdb stores in-frame clones only, minus some. The sample lists roughly 88,000 clones, over 60% seen once, with 4% to 5.5% in the top ten. A word on this clone: Its antigen is currently unknown.

The CDR3 sequence is 16 residues long. Between the trimmed V and J ends, which lost 0 bases and 0 bases, there was a span of 8 bases. Germline lookup yields CDR1 MGHRA and CDR2 YSYEKL. The rearrangement joins TRBV4-1 to TRBJ2-2; possibly TRBD1 for D (5 bases). This receptor was identified in a man younger than 40 in good health and CMV-seropositive. The sequenced material came from PBMCs. In nucleotides, the CDR3 is TGCGCCAGCAGCCAAGAGTCAGGGCCGAACACCGGGGAGCTGTTTTTT. Translating gives CASSQESGPNTGELFF.